This T cell receptor (beta chain) was retrieved from a study of shared clonotypes between healthy human individuals. Per germline, CDR1 MGHRA and CDR2 YSYEKL. After removal of 1 base from V and 6 bases from J, the junction contained 3 bases not matched to a gene. This CDR3 is 13 amino acids long. Only one count was recorded for this clone. Its antigen remains unknown. The study's findings and limits: Incompleteness in sorted-subset sequencing, despite large depth, was shown by rarefaction.

The data were produced by immunoSEQ multiplex PCR, yet TCRdb's version contains in-frame clones alone and is incomplete. Of 800,000 or so clones in the sample, 96% were seen once. In the naive CD8 group, cells lacked CD45RO and were positively selected for CCR7, so terminally differentiated effector memory CD45RA+ cells were left out. V and J are TRBV4-1 and TRBJ2-7; 7 positions match TRBD1. Sequenced input: naive CD8+ T cells sorted from blood. The sequence was obtained from a man aged 25-45 years in good health. CDR3 residues: CASSQGSGGEQYF. DNA for the CDR3: TGCGCCAGCAGCCAAGGGTCAGGGGGCGAGCAGTACTTC.